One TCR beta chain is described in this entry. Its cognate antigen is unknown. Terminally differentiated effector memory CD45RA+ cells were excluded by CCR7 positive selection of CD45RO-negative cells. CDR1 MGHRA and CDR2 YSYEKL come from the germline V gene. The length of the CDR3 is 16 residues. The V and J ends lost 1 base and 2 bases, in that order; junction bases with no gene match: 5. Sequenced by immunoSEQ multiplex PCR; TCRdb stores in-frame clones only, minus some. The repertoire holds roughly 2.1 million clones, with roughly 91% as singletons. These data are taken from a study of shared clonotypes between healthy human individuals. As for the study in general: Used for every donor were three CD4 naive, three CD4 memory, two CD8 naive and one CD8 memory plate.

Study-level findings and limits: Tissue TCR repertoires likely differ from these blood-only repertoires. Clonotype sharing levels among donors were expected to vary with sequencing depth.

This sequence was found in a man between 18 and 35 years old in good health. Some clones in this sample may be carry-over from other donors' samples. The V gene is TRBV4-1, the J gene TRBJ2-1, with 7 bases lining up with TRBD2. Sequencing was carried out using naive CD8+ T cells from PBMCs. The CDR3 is CASSQVTAGAYNEQFF. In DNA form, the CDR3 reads TGCGCCAGCAGCCAAGTAACGGCGGGAGCCTACAATGAGCAGTTCTTC.